These T cell receptor beta chains were read from a single sample in a study of T cells in Graves' hyperthyroidism and ophthalmopathy. From the multiplex PCR reads, TCRdb called clonotypes with MiXCR, one entry per CDR3 protein. The sample lists a few hundred thousand distinct CDR3 sequences; about 15% were seen once. Source material: blood. The receptors originated from a woman aged 25 to 45 with Graves' hyperthyroidism that later progressed to Graves' ophthalmopathy. CDR3s include the opening cysteine and the closing phenylalanine or tryptophan. A D gene is named only where the DNA matches it firmly. Rows may omit the clone size; those that give it use once, few, many or a size class.

abundance	d_gene	v_gene	j_gene	len	CDR3nt	CDR3aa
many	TRBD2	TRBV27	TRBJ2-7	14	TGTGCCAGCAGTGCTAGCGGAGATCTCGACGAGCAGTACTTC	CASSASGDLDEQYF
many	-	TRBV9	TRBJ1-1	14	TGTGCCAGCAGTCCGAGCGGGGGCAGGTCTGAAGCTTTCTTT	CASSPSGGRSEAFF
many	TRBD2	TRBV20-1	TRBJ2-1	14	TGCAGTGCTTTAGCGGGAGGGAATTACAATGAGCAGTTCTTC	CSALAGGNYNEQFF
-	TRBD1	TRBV20-1	TRBJ2-7	14	TGCAGTGCTAGATACGGCCAGGGGGCCGACGAGCAGTACTTC	CSARYGQGADEQYF
-	TRBD2	TRBV20-1	TRBJ2-5	16	TGCAGTGCTGAGGGACTAGCGGGAGAAAACCCAGAGACCCAGTACTTC	CSAEGLAGENPETQYF
few	-	TRBV12-3/TRBV12-4	TRBJ2-2	17	TGTGCCAGCAGTCCCCCCATAGACAGGCGAATCCACGGGGAGCTGTTTTTT	CASSPPIDRRIHGELFF
-	TRBD1	TRBV29-1	TRBJ1-2	13	TGCAGCGTAATGACAGGGGGGTATGATGGCTACACCTTC	CSVMTGGYDGYTF
many	-	TRBV7-2	TRBJ1-1	12	TGTGCCAGCAGCTTGAGGTCCACTGAAGCTTTCTTT	CASSLRSTEAFF
many	TRBD2	TRBV20-1	TRBJ2-7	13	TGCAGTGCTAGGGGGGGAGGGGCGTACGAGCAGTACTTC	CSARGGGAYEQYF
-	TRBD2	TRBV10-3	TRBJ2-2	15	TGTGCCATCAGTGTGGGACTAGCGGACACCGGGGAGCTGTTTTTT	CAISVGLADTGELFF
-	-	TRBV6-2/TRBV6-3	TRBJ2-1	17	TGTGCCAGCAGTTACTCGCCCCGGGCCCGATCAAGGAATGAGCAGTTCTTC	CASSYSPRARSRNEQFF
many	-	TRBV10-3	TRBJ1-1	13	TGTGCCATCAGTGTCGACGGGAACACTGAAGCTTTCTTT	CAISVDGNTEAFF
many	TRBD1	TRBV12-3/TRBV12-4	TRBJ1-4	13	TGTGCCAGCAGTTCCAGGGGGGATGAAAAACTGTTTTTT	CASSSRGDEKLFF
-	TRBD1	TRBV7-8	TRBJ2-7	15	TGTGCCAGCAGCCAAGGGACAGGTACGATCTACGAGCAGTACTTC	CASSQGTGTIYEQYF
many	-	TRBV6-5	TRBJ1-1	15	TGTGCCAGCAGTTACTCTTATACAATGAACACTGAAGCTTTCTTT	CASSYSYTMNTEAFF
few	-	TRBV20-1	TRBJ2-3	16	TGCAGTGCTAGAGTAGAGGTGGGGAGGAGCCCAGATACGCAGTATTTT	CSARVEVGRSPDTQYF
-	-	TRBV6-1	TRBJ1-6	15	TGTGCCAGCAGTGAAGCGACAGGAACAGGGTCACCCCTCCACTTT	CASSEATGTGSPLHF
-	TRBD2	TRBV5-1	TRBJ2-1	15	TGCGCCAGCAGCTTGGTACTAGCGGGAGCCAATGAGCAGTTCTTC	CASSLVLAGANEQFF
few	TRBD2	TRBV6-1	TRBJ2-1	20	TGTGCCAGCAGTGGGGGGACCGGGACTAGCGGAATGGGTCCCTACAATGAGCAGTTCTTC	CASSGGTGTSGMGPYNEQFF
many	-	TRBV7-2	TRBJ1-3	16	TGTGCCAGCAGCTTGGGAATCCCCTCCTCTGGAAACACCATATATTTT	CASSLGIPSSGNTIYF
many	-	TRBV11-2	TRBJ2-5	13	TGTGCCAGCAGCCTCGGGGCTAGGGAGACCCAGTACTTC	CASSLGARETQYF
many	-	TRBV30	TRBJ2-3	11	TGTGCCTGGCAGACTGCAGATACGCAGTATTTT	CAWQTADTQYF
many	TRBD2	TRBV5-1	TRBJ2-1	18	TGCGCCAGCAGCTTGGAGTCTAAGACTAGCGGGAGAAACAATGAGCAGTTCTTC	CASSLESKTSGRNNEQFF
many	-	TRBV19	TRBJ2-7	15	TGTGCCAGTAGTATCGCAAGCCTTCAGAGCTACGAGCAGTACTTC	CASSIASLQSYEQYF
many	-	TRBV11-3	TRBJ1-2	12	TGTGCCAGCTCCGGACAGTCCTATGGCTACACCTTC	CASSGQSYGYTF
-	-	TRBV19	TRBJ2-2	16	TGTGCCAGTAGTATAGTTGGGGGGCATATTGCCGGGGAGCTGTTTTTT	CASSIVGGHIAGELFF
few	-	TRBV5-1	TRBJ1-1	14	TGCGCCAGCAGCTTTATCAGTAAGGACACTGAAGCTTTCTTT	CASSFISKDTEAFF
-	-	TRBV30	TRBJ2-6	15	TGTGCCTGGGGTACAGGGACGTCTGGGGCCAACGTCCTGACTTTC	CAWGTGTSGANVLTF
many	-	TRBV18	TRBJ2-1	15	TGTGCCAGCTCACCACCGGGGAGCTCCTACAATGAGCAGTTCTTC	CASSPPGSSYNEQFF
few	-	TRBV5-1	TRBJ2-3	15	TGCGCCAGCAGCTTGAGACAGCTTAGCACAGATACGCAGTATTTT	CASSLRQLSTDTQYF
few	-	TRBV6-2/TRBV6-3	TRBJ2-1	15	TGTGCCAGCACCCCGGAGGGACAGAGTTACAATGAGCAGTTCTTC	CASTPEGQSYNEQFF
-	-	TRBV6-2/TRBV6-3	TRBJ1-5	14	TGTGCCAGCAGGGCAGGGTATAACAATCAGCCCCAGCATTTT	CASRAGYNNQPQHF
few	TRBD1	TRBV25-1	TRBJ2-7	16	TGTGCCAGCAGTGACGCCCTTGGGACAGGGGCCGACGAGCAGTACTTC	CASSDALGTGADEQYF
many	TRBD1	TRBV20-1	TRBJ1-2	13	TGCAGTGCTAGAGAAACAGGGGACTATGGCTACACCTTC	CSARETGDYGYTF
many	TRBD1	TRBV27	TRBJ1-1	16	TGTGCCAGCAGTTTATACGAGGGGGCTATAAACACTGAAGCTTTCTTT	CASSLYEGAINTEAFF
few	TRBD2	TRBV6-2/TRBV6-3	TRBJ2-1	14	TGTGCCACCCGGGGACTAGTAACCGCGAATGAGCAGTTCTTC	CATRGLVTANEQFF
once	TRBD2	TRBV5-1	TRBJ2-5	15	TGCGCCAGCAGCTTGGGACTAGCGAGGGAAGAGACCCAGTACTTC	CASSLGLAREETQYF
few	-	TRBV6-1	TRBJ1-5	15	TGTGCCAGCAGTTCAGGTCGGACCCTCAATCAGCCCCAGCATTTT	CASSSGRTLNQPQHF
-	TRBD1	TRBV5-1	TRBJ2-7	12	TGCGCCAGCAGAGACAGGGGTCGAGAGCAGTACTTC	CASRDRGREQYF
many	TRBD2	TRBV20-1	TRBJ2-5	14	TGCAGTGCTAGTTATAGCGGGTATCAAGAGACCCAGTACTTC	CSASYSGYQETQYF
many	-	TRBV19	TRBJ1-1	12	TGTGCCAGTAGTATCAATGGATATGAAGCTTTCTTT	CASSINGYEAFF
few	-	TRBV28	TRBJ2-7	11	TGTGCCAGCAATGGGGGTTACGAGCAGTACTTC	CASNGGYEQYF
many	TRBD1	TRBV3-1	TRBJ2-3	15	TGTGCCAGCAGCCGCAGGGGGCTTCTCACAGATACGCAGTATTTT	CASSRRGLLTDTQYF
few	TRBD2	TRBV5-1	TRBJ2-7	15	TGCGCCAGCAGCACGGGACTAGCGGACCTCCTCGAGCAGTACTTC	CASSTGLADLLEQYF
many	-	TRBV10-3	TRBJ2-7	17	TGTGCCATCAGTGAGTCGCGGTGGGGGGAATCCCCCTACGAGCAGTACTTC	CAISESRWGESPYEQYF
-	TRBD2	TRBV20-1	TRBJ2-1	18	TGCAGTGCTATCAAGGGACTAGCGGGAGAGGTTTCCTACAATGAGCAGTTCTTC	CSAIKGLAGEVSYNEQFF
many	-	TRBV20-1	TRBJ2-7	16	TGCAGTGCTAGAGATCGTAGAACTTCGCCTTCCTACGAGCAGTACTTC	CSARDRRTSPSYEQYF
few	TRBD1	TRBV19	TRBJ2-7	15	TGTGCCAGTAGTAGAGGGGCGACAGGGGAAGGGGAGCAGTACTTC	CASSRGATGEGEQYF
few	-	TRBV7-9	TRBJ1-4	13	TGTGCCAGCAGCTTAGAAGGTGTTGGCCGCGTGTTTTTT	CASSLEGVGRVFF
many	TRBD2	TRBV2	TRBJ2-1	22	TGTGCCAGCAGTGATTTCGGGGGGTGGTCGGGAGGGCCTTCCCCCCGCTACAATGAGCAGTTCTTC	CASSDFGGWSGGPSPRYNEQFF
many	-	TRBV3-1	TRBJ1-2	15	TGTGCCAGCAGCTCGAATAGAAACGGAAGAGGTGGCTACACCTTC	CASSSNRNGRGGYTF
-	TRBD2	TRBV20-1	TRBJ2-4	15	TGCAGTGCTGCCCAGGCTAGCGGGAGGGTTAACATTCAGTACTTC	CSAAQASGRVNIQYF
many	-	TRBV27	TRBJ1-1	13	TGTGCCAGCAGTTTAATTCCGAACACTGAAGCTTTCTTT	CASSLIPNTEAFF
many	-	TRBV12-3/TRBV12-4	TRBJ2-5	15	TGTGCCAGCAGTTTGGGCCAGGATAATAGCGAGACCCAGTACTTC	CASSLGQDNSETQYF
many	-	TRBV6-1	TRBJ1-1	14	TGTGCCAGCCCCTTGGAGGGCAGTACGTCTGAAGCTTTCTTT	CASPLEGSTSEAFF
-	TRBD1	TRBV9	TRBJ1-4	16	TGTGCCAGCAGCCCCCTGGGGGGACAGGGGAACGAAAAACTGTTTTTT	CASSPLGGQGNEKLFF
many	TRBD1	TRBV7-2	TRBJ2-7	17	TGTGCCAGCAGCCTTTGGGACAGGGGTTATAGCTCCTACGAGCAGTACTTC	CASSLWDRGYSSYEQYF